This TCR beta chain appears in the sequencing data of a study of beta chain features in type 1 diabetes. As for the study in general: There was similarity between patients and healthy donors in age, gender and cell yields.

Every bit of the isolated RNA underwent reverse transcription, so sequencing read expressed TCRB transcripts. The data were produced by immunoSEQ multiplex PCR, yet TCRdb's version contains in-frame clones alone and is incomplete. Of 400,000 to 600,000 clones listed, 30% are singletons. Overall study results and limits: Healthy donors had naive, central memory and Treg TCRB repertoires that appeared less similar than those seen among patients. In all four CD4+ subsets, TCRB CDR3 length was significantly, moderately reduced in type 1 diabetes.

The CDR3 runs to 13 residues. The J segment lost 4 bases and the V segment lost 7 bases, leaving 4 bases of the junction unmatched. Germline-derived CDR1 and CDR2 are SEHNR and FQNEAQ (reference sequence). About this clone itself: Its antigen is not identified.

V gene TRBV7-9 combines with J gene TRBJ2-5; TRBD2 agrees at 9 bases. Material for sequencing was naive CD4+ T cells from blood. The TCR originated in a man aged 18 to 29 in good health. CDR3: CASTVAGAETQYF. For the CDR3, the DNA is TGTGCCAGCACCGTAGCGGGGGCAGAGACCCAGTACTTC.